This TCR beta chain appears in the sequencing data of a study of technical replicates of blood from a few donors. TCRdb's copy holds only in-frame clones and misses some; the assay was immunoSEQ multiplex PCR. The repertoire consists of about 100,000 clones, with approximately 94% occurring once and the leading ten covering roughly 0.24%. Trimming took 3 bases from V and 2 from J, leaving 8 bases between them. CDR1 and CDR2 (germline): SNHLY, FYNNEI. The CDR3 covers 13 residues. This TCR was sampled from a human donor in good health. This rearrangement joins TRBV2 to TRBJ2-7; a possible D gene is TRBD1 (5 bases). The sample consisted of T cells isolated from PBMCs. The DNA of the CDR3 is TGTGCCAGCAGTGACAGGGCAACCTACGAGCAGTACTTC. It encodes CASSDRATYEQYF.